Sequencing of this TCR beta chain was carried out in a study of radiotherapy plus CTLA-4 blockade in lung cancer listed by TCRdb under 2018. At the level of the whole study: Objective responses occurred in roughly 19% of enrolled patients, and approximately 34% achieved disease control. Broader findings and caveats from the paper: After treatment with radiotherapy and ipilimumab, TCR clones that originated in tumors expanded in peripheral blood. Early dynamic changes in blood T cell clones, together with increased serum interferon-beta after radiation, were reported as the strongest predictors of response.

The germline V gene provides CDR1 SGHRS and CDR2 YFSETQ. The germline ends are 11 bases apart after V is trimmed by 0 bases and J by 8 bases. Counted from cysteine to phenylalanine, this CDR3 has 14 amino acids. Only the CDR3 region is kept as DNA, spanning 42 bases read in frame from base 1. With regard to this clone: Its antigen is unknown. No qualities accompany the bases; no much larger clone lies one base away.

Focal radiation therapy combined with CTLA-4 blockade (ipilimumab) was tested in patients with chemo-refractory metastatic non-small-cell lung cancer. The protocol used for the library was the immunoSEQ multiplex PCR assay. The source is immuneACCESS, and TCRdb retained only in-frame sequences with V and J called. Part of the clones is not carried over; for the studies checked, unresolved V genes explain less than half of this, and the remainder is unexplained. A total of around 82,000 clones appear in this sample, around 78% of them only once. Roughly 20% of the sample comes from the top ten. The sample was peripheral blood, taken from a patient treated with radiotherapy plus ipilimumab. The chain employs TRBV5-1 and TRBJ1-4; matching of 6 bases hints at TRBD1 as the D gene. This sequence was found in a human donor with non-small cell lung cancer whose response to radiotherapy plus ipilimumab could not be evaluated. Some clones in this sample may be carry-over from other donors' samples. The CDR3 protein sequence reads: CASSLVQGGEKLFF. The sequence in DNA is TGCGCCAGCAGCTTGGTACAGGGAGGGGAAAAACTGTTTTTT.